This T cell receptor (beta chain) was documented in a study of neoadjuvant nivolumab and ipilimumab in lung cancer. Study findings and constraints: TCR richness and clonality were higher in tumors than adjacent uninvolved lung.

V was pared by 0 bases and J by 6 bases, with 11 bases between. The CDR3 covers 14 residues. The V gene's germline CDR1 is MNHEY and CDR2 SVGAGI. The table came from immunoSEQ multiplex PCR; TCRdb's copy has only in-frame clones and leaves some out. In the table there are 25,000 or so clones, 83% of which are singletons. On this clone itself: Its antigen is still unknown.

V and J are TRBV6-5 and TRBJ1-2; possibly TRBD1 for D (6 bases). The sequencing used tumor tissue, collected after neoadjuvant nivolumab, alone or with ipilimumab, at or shortly before surgery. The TCR originated in an adult with non-small cell lung cancer. The DNA of the CDR3 is TGTGCCAGCAGTTACTCGGACAGTGCGAATGGCTACACCTTC. Translating gives CASSYSDSANGYTF.